This TCR beta chain came from a study of T-cell memory formation after mild COVID-19. The table lists this clonotype with a few counts. This CDR3 has 16 amino acids. The ends lost 7 bases at V and 3 bases at J; junction bases unmatched: 8. CDR1 and CDR2 from the germline V gene are SGHRS and YFSETQ. After 5'RACE with constant-segment primers, TCR alpha and TCR beta cDNA libraries carrying sample barcodes and UMIs were obtained. TCRdb re-called the 5' RACE reads with MiXCR, one entry per CDR3 protein. The sample lists about 360,000 distinct CDR3 sequences, roughly 14% occurring once. The sequenced sample consisted of PBMCs or a T cell subset sorted from them (not recorded which). This clonotype was obtained from a man aged 18 to 30 who had mild COVID-19 (a few samples of this study predate the infection). Cell type and time point are not known. The rearrangement uses TRBV5-1 and TRBJ2-3; 13 positions agree with TRBD2. CDR3 nucleotides: TGCGCCAGCGAGAGCTGGACTAGCGGGGGAACAGATACGCAGTATTTT. Its protein product is CASESWTSGGTDTQYF.